The next 11 T cell receptor beta chains were all read from a single sample in a study of CD8 T cells in ankylosing spondylitis. Using its own MiXCR run on the 5' RACE reads, TCRdb lists one record per CDR3 protein. The table lists a few hundred thousand distinct CDR3 sequences, 20% of them singletons. Sequencing was performed on blood, either unsorted or a sorted T cell fraction (not recorded which). Every receptor here comes from a male donor with ankylosing spondylitis or in good health (not recorded which).

This clonotype was picked up a small number of times. The J gene is TRBJ2-3, the V gene TRBV27; D might be TRBD1 or TRBD2, each matching 5 bases. Germline loops: CDR1 MNHEY, CDR2 SMNVEV (reference sequence). The CDR3 is 15 residues long. Trimming stripped 7 bases from V and 4 bases from J, with 18 bases between. This CDR3 is CASTDTSGQSDTQYF. In nucleotides, the CDR3 is TGTGCCAGCACCGATACCTCGGGGCAGTCAGATACGCAGTATTTT.

The V and J genes are TRBV12-3 or TRBV12-4 and TRBJ1-5; no clear D gene. Trimming took off 3 bases at V and 9 bases at J, with 9 bases between the two ends. This CDR3 has 12 amino acids. The CDR3 protein is CASSLVGTPQHF. CDR3 DNA sequence: TGTGCCAGCAGTTTGGTGGGAACGCCCCAGCATTTT.

There are a few counts of this clonotype. V gene TRBV6-1 combines with J gene TRBJ2-3; the D gene could be TRBD1 or TRBD2 (5 bases each). Germline CDR1 reads MNHNS; CDR2 reads SASEGT. With 6 bases removed from V and 6 bases from J, the gap between germline ends came to 22 bases. The CDR3 length is 16 residues. In DNA, the CDR3 is TGTGCCAGCAGCCGCAGCCCGGGACCTCCTTTGGATACGCAGTATTTT. Translated, it gives CASSRSPGPPLDTQYF.

This rearrangement joins TRBV12-3 or TRBV12-4 to TRBJ1-1; no reliable D call. V was shortened by 3 bases and J by 4 bases, with 9 bases between the two germline ends. The CDR3 spans 13 residues. CDR3 bases: TGTGCCAGCAGTTTCGAGACGCTCACTGAAGCTTTCTTT. It encodes CASSFETLTEAFF.

The V and J genes are TRBV7-9 and TRBJ1-5; 8 nucleotides line up with TRBD1. V lost 5 bases to trimming and J lost 3 bases; unmatched junction nucleotides: 6. The CDR3 length is 15 residues. Germline CDR1 SEHNR, CDR2 FQNEAQ (reference sequence). CDR3 sequence: CASSPDRANNQPQHF. CDR3 DNA: TGTGCCAGCAGCCCGGACAGGGCTAACAATCAGCCCCAGCATTTT. The full variable domain, rest sourced from reference TRBV7-9 and TRBJ1-5, is DTGVSQNPRHKITKRGQNVTFRCDPISEHNRLYWYRQTLGQGPEFLTYFQNEAQLEKSRLLSDRFSAERPKGSFSTLEIQRTEQGDSAMYLCASSPDRANNQPQHFGDGTRLSIL.

This clonotype was recorded a few times. The gene calls are TRBV27 and TRBJ2-2; D is possibly TRBD1 or TRBD2 (5 bases each). The germline V gene encodes CDR1 MNHEY and CDR2 SMNVEV (reference sequence). The CDR3 is 14 residues long. Trimming took off 3 bases at V and 9 bases at J, with 14 bases between the two ends. DNA of the CDR3: TGTGCCAGCAGTTTTTCGCTAGGGACCCGGGAGCTGTTTTTT. Translated, it gives CASSFSLGTRELFF.

This clonotype was counted only a few times. The rearrangement links TRBV5-5 to TRBJ1-6; D gene unclear. With 4 bases removed from V and 7 bases from J, the gap between germline ends came to 6 bases. CDR3 size: 12 residues. Germline CDR1 and CDR2: SGHKS and YYEKEE (reference sequence). The CDR3 DNA is TGTGCCAGCAGCAGGATCAATTCACCCCTCCACTTT. Translating it yields CASSRINSPLHF.

V and J are TRBV5-1 and TRBJ2-1; D ambiguous. The CDR3 contains 13 residues. Germline V lookup: CDR1 SGHRS, CDR2 YFSETQ. V lost 4 bases to trimming and J lost 2 bases, with 7 bases between them. In DNA form, the CDR3 reads TGCGCCAGCAGCCCACTCCCCTACAATGAGCAGTTCTTC. Translation gives CASSPLPYNEQFF.

V usage is TRBV7-9 and J usage is TRBJ1-1; D not resolved. This CDR3 is 13 amino acids long. Germline assignment: CDR1 SEHNR and CDR2 FQNEAQ (reference sequence). The V end was cut by 5 bases, the J end by 1 base, with 8 bases between. CDR3 sequence: CASSHQKNTEAFF. CDR3 bases: TGTGCCAGCAGCCACCAGAAGAACACTGAAGCTTTCTTT.

The CDR3 loop is CASSLRQGAYTF. DNA for the CDR3: TGTGCCAGCAGTTTGAGACAGGGGGCCTACACCTTC. The chain recombines TRBV12-3 or TRBV12-4 with TRBJ1-2; 10 bases agree with TRBD1. With 3 bases clipped from V and 10 bases from J, the junction kept 2 bases outside the gene matches. The CDR3 runs 12 residues.

This clonotype was detected only a few times. The chain recombines TRBV29-1 with TRBJ1-4, with no clear D. Germline CDR1 SQVTM, CDR2 ANQGSEA. The CDR3 contains 10 residues. The ends were cut back, 3 bases at V and 13 bases at J, with 9 bases in the middle. The CDR3 loop reads CSVDGNGLFF. The CDR3 DNA reads TGCAGCGTTGATGGAAATGGACTGTTTTTT.